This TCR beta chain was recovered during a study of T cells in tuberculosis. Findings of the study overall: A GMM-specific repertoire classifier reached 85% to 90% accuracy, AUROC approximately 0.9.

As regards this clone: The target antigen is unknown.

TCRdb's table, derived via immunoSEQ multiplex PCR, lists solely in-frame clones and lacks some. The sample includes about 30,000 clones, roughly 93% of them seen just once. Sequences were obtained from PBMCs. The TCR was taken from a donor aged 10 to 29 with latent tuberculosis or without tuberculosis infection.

This chain's CDR3 is CASSQDRNYGYTF. CDR3 DNA sequence: TGCGCCAGCAGCCAAGACAGGAACTATGGCTACACCTTC. The V call is TRBV4-3, the J call TRBJ1-2; D remains ambiguous. The CDR3 totals 13 residues. Germline V gives CDR1 LGHNA, CDR2 YSLEER. V shed 0 bases and J shed 2 bases, with 4 bases lying between them.